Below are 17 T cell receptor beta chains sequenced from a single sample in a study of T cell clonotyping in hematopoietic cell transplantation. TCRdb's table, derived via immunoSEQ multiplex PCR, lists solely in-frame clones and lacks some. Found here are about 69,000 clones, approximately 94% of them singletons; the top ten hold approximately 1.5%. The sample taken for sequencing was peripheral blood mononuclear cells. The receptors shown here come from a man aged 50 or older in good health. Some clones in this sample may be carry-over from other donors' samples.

The CDR3: CASSLGTATYNEQFF. DNA for the CDR3: TGCGCCAGCAGCCTCGGGACAGCTACCTACAATGAGCAGTTCTTC. This chain connects TRBV5-1 to TRBJ2-1, with 7 nucleotides matching TRBD1. The CDR3 consists of 15 residues. Germline CDR1 is SGHRS and CDR2 is YFSETQ. J gave up 2 bases and V 4 bases, and 6 bases lay outside the gene matches.

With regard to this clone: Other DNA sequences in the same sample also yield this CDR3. CDR3 nucleotide sequence: TGCGCCAGCAGCTTGGGTGGCGGAGAGACCCAGTACTTC. Translating it yields CASSLGGGETQYF. V is TRBV5-1 and J is TRBJ2-5; D not certain. This CDR3 spans 13 amino acids. V lost 0 bases, J lost 4 bases, and 7 bases lay in between. The V gene's germline CDR1 is SGHRS and CDR2 YFSETQ.

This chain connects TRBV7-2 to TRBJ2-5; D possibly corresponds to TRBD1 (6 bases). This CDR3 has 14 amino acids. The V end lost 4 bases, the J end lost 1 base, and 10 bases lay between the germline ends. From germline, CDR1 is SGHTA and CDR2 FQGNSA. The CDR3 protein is CASSSTGFQETQYF. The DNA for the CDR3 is TGTGCCAGCAGCTCTACAGGGTTCCAAGAGACCCAGTACTTC. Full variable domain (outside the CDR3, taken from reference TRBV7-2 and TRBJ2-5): GAGVSQSPSNKVTEKGKDVELRCDPISGHTALYWYRQSLGQGLEFLIYFQGNSAPDKSGLPSDRFSAERTGGSVSTLTIQRTQQEDSAVYLCASSSTGFQETQYFGPGTRLLVL.

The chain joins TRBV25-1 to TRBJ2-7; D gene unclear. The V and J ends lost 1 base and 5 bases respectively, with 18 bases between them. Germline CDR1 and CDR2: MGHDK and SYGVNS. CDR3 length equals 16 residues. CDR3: CASSEWGSMKFNEQYF. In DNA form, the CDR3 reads TGTGCCAGCAGTGAATGGGGTTCCATGAAGTTCAACGAGCAGTACTTC.

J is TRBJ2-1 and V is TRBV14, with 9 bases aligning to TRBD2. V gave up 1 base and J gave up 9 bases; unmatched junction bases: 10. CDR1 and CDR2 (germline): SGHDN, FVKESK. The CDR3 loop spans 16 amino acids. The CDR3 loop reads CASSQGLAGWGSEQFF. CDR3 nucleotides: TGTGCCAGCAGCCAAGGGCTAGCGGGATGGGGGAGTGAGCAGTTCTTC.

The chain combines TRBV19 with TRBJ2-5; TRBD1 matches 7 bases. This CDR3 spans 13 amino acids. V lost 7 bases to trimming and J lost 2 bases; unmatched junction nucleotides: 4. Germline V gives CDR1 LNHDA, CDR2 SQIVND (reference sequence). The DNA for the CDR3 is TGTGCCAGTACTTGGACAGGACAAGAGACCCAGTACTTC. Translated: CASTWTGQETQYF.

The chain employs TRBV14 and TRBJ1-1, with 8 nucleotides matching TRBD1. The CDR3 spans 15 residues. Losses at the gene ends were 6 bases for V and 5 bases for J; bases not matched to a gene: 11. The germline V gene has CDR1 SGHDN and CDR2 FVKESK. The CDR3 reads CASSSRTGFNTEAFF. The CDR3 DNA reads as TGTGCCAGCAGTTCTCGGACAGGGTTTAATACTGAAGCTTTCTTT.

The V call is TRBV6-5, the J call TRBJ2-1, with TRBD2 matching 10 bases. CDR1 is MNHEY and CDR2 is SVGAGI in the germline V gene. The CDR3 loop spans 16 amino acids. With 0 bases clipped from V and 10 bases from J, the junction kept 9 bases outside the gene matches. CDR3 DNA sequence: TGTGCCAGCAGTTACTCGTTGAGCGGGAGGGCCTGGGAGCAGTTCTTC. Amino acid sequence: CASSYSLSGRAWEQFF.

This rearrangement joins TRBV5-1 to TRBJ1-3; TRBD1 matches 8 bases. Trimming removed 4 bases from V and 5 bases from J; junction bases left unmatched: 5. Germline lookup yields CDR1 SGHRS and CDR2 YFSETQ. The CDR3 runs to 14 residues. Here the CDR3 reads CASSPDRGRNTIYF. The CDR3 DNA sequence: TGCGCCAGCAGCCCCGACAGGGGTCGAAACACCATATATTTT. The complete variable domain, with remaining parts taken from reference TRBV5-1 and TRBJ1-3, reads KAGVTQTPRYLIKTRGQQVTLSCSPISGHRSVSWYQQTPGQGLQFLFEYFSETQRNKGNFPGRFSGRQFSNSRSEMNVSTLELGDSALYLCASSPDRGRNTIYFGEGSWLTVV.

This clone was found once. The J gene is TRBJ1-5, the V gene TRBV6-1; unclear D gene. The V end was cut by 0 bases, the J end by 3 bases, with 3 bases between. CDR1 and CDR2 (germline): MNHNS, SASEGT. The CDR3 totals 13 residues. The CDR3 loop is CASSEAPNQPQHF. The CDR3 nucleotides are TGTGCCAGCAGTGAAGCCCCCAATCAGCCCCAGCATTTT.

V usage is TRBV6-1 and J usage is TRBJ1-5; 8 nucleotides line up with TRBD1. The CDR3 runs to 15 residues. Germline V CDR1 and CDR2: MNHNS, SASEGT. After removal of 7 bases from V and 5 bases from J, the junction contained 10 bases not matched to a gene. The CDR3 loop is CASKYSDRADQPQHF. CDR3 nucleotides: TGTGCCAGCAAATACTCGGACAGGGCCGATCAGCCCCAGCATTTT.

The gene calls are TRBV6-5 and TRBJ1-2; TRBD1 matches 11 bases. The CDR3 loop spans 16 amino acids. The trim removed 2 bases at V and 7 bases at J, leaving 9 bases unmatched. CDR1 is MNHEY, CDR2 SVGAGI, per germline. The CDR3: CASSYERTGGARGYTF. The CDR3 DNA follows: TGTGCCAGCAGTTACGAGAGGACAGGGGGCGCGCGTGGCTACACCTTC.

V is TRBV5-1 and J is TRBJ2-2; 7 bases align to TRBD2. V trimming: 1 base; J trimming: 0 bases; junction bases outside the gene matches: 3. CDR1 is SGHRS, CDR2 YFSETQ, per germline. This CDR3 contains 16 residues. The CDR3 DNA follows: TGCGCCAGCAGCTTGTATAGCGGGTCGAACACCGGGGAGCTGTTTTTT. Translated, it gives CASSLYSGSNTGELFF.

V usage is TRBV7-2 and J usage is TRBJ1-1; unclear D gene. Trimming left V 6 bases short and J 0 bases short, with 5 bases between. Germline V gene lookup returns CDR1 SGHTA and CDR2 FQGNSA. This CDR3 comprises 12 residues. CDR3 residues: CASSYMNTEAFF. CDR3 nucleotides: TGTGCCAGCAGTTACATGAACACTGAAGCTTTCTTT.

CDR3 loop: CASSTEPLGSMNTEAFF. The CDR3 DNA reads TGCGCCAGCAGCACGGAGCCCTTAGGGTCGATGAACACTGAAGCTTTCTTT. The chain couples TRBV5-1 to TRBJ1-1; D remains ambiguous. The ends were cut back, 4 bases at V and 0 bases at J, with 19 bases in the middle. Germline lookup yields CDR1 SGHRS and CDR2 YFSETQ. The CDR3 extends over 17 amino acids.

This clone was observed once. CDR3 residues: CSVEDGASYEQYF. Here the CDR3 DNA reads TGCAGCGTTGAAGATGGGGCCTCCTACGAGCAGTACTTC. This sequence joins TRBV29-1 and TRBJ2-7; maybe TRBD1 (5 bases). CDR3 size: 13 residues. Per the germline V gene, CDR1 is SQVTM and CDR2 is ANQGSEA. The V end lost 0 bases, the J end lost 0 bases, and 6 bases lay between the germline ends.

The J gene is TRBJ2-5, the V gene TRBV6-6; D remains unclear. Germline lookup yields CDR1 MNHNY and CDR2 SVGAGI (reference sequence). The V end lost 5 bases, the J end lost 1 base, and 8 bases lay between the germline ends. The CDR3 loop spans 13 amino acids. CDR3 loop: CASSPNAQETQYF. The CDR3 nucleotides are TGTGCCAGCAGTCCCAACGCCCAAGAGACCCAGTACTTC.